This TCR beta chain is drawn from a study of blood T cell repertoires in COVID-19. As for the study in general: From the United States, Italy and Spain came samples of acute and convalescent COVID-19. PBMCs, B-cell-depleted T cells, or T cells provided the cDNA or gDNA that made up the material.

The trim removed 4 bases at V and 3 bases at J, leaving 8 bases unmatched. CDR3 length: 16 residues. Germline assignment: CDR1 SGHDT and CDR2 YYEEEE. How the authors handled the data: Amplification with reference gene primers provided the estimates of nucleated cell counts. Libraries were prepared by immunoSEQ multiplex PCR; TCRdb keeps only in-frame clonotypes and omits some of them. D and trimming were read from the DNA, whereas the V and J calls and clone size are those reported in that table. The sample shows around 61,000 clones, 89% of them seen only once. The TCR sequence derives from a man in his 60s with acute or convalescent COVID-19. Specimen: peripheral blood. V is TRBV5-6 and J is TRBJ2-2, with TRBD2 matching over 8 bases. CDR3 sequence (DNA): TGTGCCAGCAGCCAGTCGGGGCGGGGGGACACCGGGGAGCTGTTTTTT. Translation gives CASSQSGRGDTGELFF.